This T cell receptor beta chain derives from a study of beta chain features in type 1 diabetes. The overall study: The patients were much like the healthy donors in age, gender and cell yields. Broader study findings: Among patients, naive, central memory and Treg TCRB repertoires appeared more similar than among healthy donors. These data did not resolve whether HLA type affects TCRB rearrangement.

This clone was observed a handful of times. What it recognizes is unknown. Sequence at one end of the junction differs from germline and may be a read error. In germline, CDR1 is MGHDK, CDR2 SYGVNS. The CDR3 loop spans 15 amino acids. Isolated RNA was reverse transcribed in full, so expressed TCRB transcripts were sequenced. Some clones are missing from TCRdb's copy, which holds only in-frame ones; the method was immunoSEQ multiplex PCR. The table has hundreds of thousands of clones, roughly a sixth seen once. What was sequenced was naive CD4+ T cells from blood. The J gene is TRBJ2-7, the V gene TRBV25-1, with D possibly matching TRBD2 (6 bases). The receptor's source is a man younger than 30 in good health. The CDR3 loop reads CASSELGTASNEQYF. Here the CDR3 DNA reads TGTGCCAGCAGTGAATTAGGGACTGCCTCCAACGAGCAGTACTTC.